This is a list of T cell receptor beta chains from one sample in a study of Graves' ophthalmopathy and Graves' hyperthyroidism. Using its own MiXCR run on the multiplex PCR reads, TCRdb lists one record per CDR3 protein. The sample yields more than 550,000 distinct CDR3 sequences, about two fifths seen once. The sequenced sample was peripheral blood. All receptors derive from an adult man with Graves' ophthalmopathy. Both conserved end residues are part of each CDR3. Fields, in order: J gene, clone size, D gene, V gene, CDR3 DNA, CDR3 protein. The D gene is left open where the match is weak. Clone size is not always given. Where it is, it says once, few, many or a class for expanded clones.

TRBJ1-1 many - TRBV20-1 TGCAGTGCTATTCGGGGCCTGAACACTGAAGCTTTCTTT CSAIRGLNTEAFF
TRBJ2-7 many TRBD2 TRBV10-3 TGTGCCACAAGGGGGCTAGCGGGAGGGCCGGAAGAAGAGCAGTACTTC CATRGLAGGPEEEQYF
TRBJ1-6 - - TRBV10-2 TGCGCCACCCGGAATTCACCCCTCCACTTT CATRNSPLHF
TRBJ1-5 many - TRBV4-1 TGCGCCAGCAGCCAAGACCCAGGGGATCCAGGGCATTTT CASSQDPGDPGHF
TRBJ1-1 - TRBD1 TRBV10-3 TGTGCCAGCAGTGATAGGACAGGGGTCACTGAAGCTTTCTTT CASSDRTGVTEAFF
TRBJ1-6 many - TRBV6-6 TGTGCCAGCAGTTACTCCCGGGACACTAATTCACCCCTCCACTTT CASSYSRDTNSPLHF
TRBJ1-5 - TRBD1 TRBV12-3/TRBV12-4 TGTGCCAGCAGTTTGGGGGACAGGGGCCTCGGACAGCCCCAGCATTTT CASSLGDRGLGQPQHF
TRBJ2-7 many TRBD1 TRBV11-2 TGCGCCAGCAGCCAAGATCCCGGGGACAGCTACGAGCAGTACTTC CASSQDPGDSYEQYF
TRBJ2-7 once TRBD1 TRBV7-9 TGTGCCAGCAGCTCACAGGGACAGGGGTCCTACGAGCAGTACTTC CASSSQGQGSYEQYF
TRBJ1-6 - - TRBV29-1 TGCAGCTTCGGCGTGGGCGATTCACCCCTCCACTTT CSFGVGDSPLHF
TRBJ2-2 - TRBD2 TRBV24-1 TGTGCCACCAGAGCTAGCGGGAGGACCCTTACCGGGGAGCTGTTTTTT CATRASGRTLTGELFF
TRBJ2-5 many TRBD2 TRBV10-2 TGCGCCAGCAGCCACTTGACTAGCGGGAGTGCAAAGACCCAGTACTTC CASSHLTSGSAKTQYF
TRBJ1-1 many - TRBV2 TGTGCCAGCAATCATGGGCCGAACACTGAAGCTTTCTTT CASNHGPNTEAFF
TRBJ1-2 - - TRBV14 TGTGCCTGCAGCCAAGGCCCAACCTCCTATGGCTACACCTTC CACSQGPTSYGYTF
TRBJ2-6 - TRBD1 TRBV9 TGTGCCAGCAGCCATGGGACAGGGGTCAACGTCCTGACTTTC CASSHGTGVNVLTF
TRBJ1-5 many - TRBV20-1 TGCAGTGCTAGAGAGAGGTCGGACAATCAGCCCCAGCATTTT CSARERSDNQPQHF
TRBJ2-5 many - TRBV29-1 TGCAGCGGCCGGTCGGAGACCCAGTACTTC CSGRSETQYF
TRBJ1-5 few - TRBV9 TGTGCCAGCAGCCGTACAGGGCCTAGTAATCAGCCCCAGCATTTT CASSRTGPSNQPQHF
TRBJ2-3 - - TRBV7-9 TGTGCCAGCAGCTTAGGTTCACGGGGCACAGATACGCAGTATTTT CASSLGSRGTDTQYF
TRBJ1-2 many TRBD1 TRBV5-6 TGTGCCAGCAGCCAAGACAGGGGCCATGGCTACACCTTC CASSQDRGHGYTF
TRBJ1-3 - - TRBV25-1 TGTGCCAGCAGTGAATTTTCGGGGACGGCTGGAAACACCATATATTTT CASSEFSGTAGNTIYF
TRBJ2-7 - TRBD1 TRBV2 TGTGCCAGCAGTTTCCCCCCCGGGACAGGGGGTTCCGAGCAGTACTTC CASSFPPGTGGSEQYF
TRBJ2-6 - TRBD1 TRBV20-1 TGCAGTGCTAGAGCCCAGGGGGCTAACGTCCTGACTTTC CSARAQGANVLTF
TRBJ2-2 many TRBD1 TRBV29-1 TGCAGCGTATCACCCCGACAGGGGGAGGACACCGGGGAGCTGTTTTTT CSVSPRQGEDTGELFF
TRBJ2-2 - TRBD1 TRBV29-1 TGCAGCGTGATGGGACAGGGGACGACCGGGGAGCTGTTTTTT CSVMGQGTTGELFF
TRBJ1-1 many TRBD1 TRBV7-8 TGTGCCAGCAGCTTGAGGACAGGGGGGAACACTGAAGCTTTCTTT CASSLRTGGNTEAFF
TRBJ2-5 many - TRBV10-3 TGTGCCATCAGTGGAGGCAGAGGAGAGACCCAGTACTTC CAISGGRGETQYF
TRBJ1-4 many - TRBV12-3/TRBV12-4 TGTGCCAGCAGTTCTGTGGACCGTGGGGAAAAACTGTTTTTT CASSSVDRGEKLFF
TRBJ2-2 few - TRBV24-1 TGTGCCACCAAAGCCCCCAGCACCGGGGAGCTGTTTTTT CATKAPSTGELFF
TRBJ2-7 many - TRBV24-1 TGTGCCACCACGGTTGGGTTACGGATCCCCCACGAGCAGTACTTC CATTVGLRIPHEQYF
TRBJ2-5 - - TRBV18 TGTGCCAGCACGGACAAGCAAGAGACCCAGTACTTC CASTDKQETQYF
TRBJ2-6 many - TRBV4-3 TGCGCCAGCAGTTACGCGGGGTCTGGGGCCAACGTCCTGACTTTC CASSYAGSGANVLTF
TRBJ2-7 many - TRBV5-1 TGCGCCAGCAGACCGACTAGTCTCTACGAGCAGTACTTC CASRPTSLYEQYF
TRBJ1-2 few - TRBV5-8 TGTGCCAGCAGCCCCAGGGGTTACTATGGCTACACCTTC CASSPRGYYGYTF
TRBJ1-5 many - TRBV6-1 TGTGCCAGCAGTGAAATCGGGGTTAAGTGGCAGCCCCAGCATTTT CASSEIGVKWQPQHF
TRBJ2-6 - TRBD2 TRBV24-1 TGTGCCACCTACGGCGGGAGGGTGAACACCGGGGCCAACGTCCTGACTTTC CATYGGRVNTGANVLTF
TRBJ2-7 many TRBD1 TRBV15 TGTGCCACCAGCAGAGATAGGACAGGGGGCTACGAGCAGTACTTC CATSRDRTGGYEQYF
TRBJ1-2 few - TRBV12-3/TRBV12-4 TGTGCCAGCAGCGCAGGGCCAGGGGCTGGTCAGGGTGATGGCTACACCTTC CASSAGPGAGQGDGYTF
TRBJ1-4 few TRBD1 TRBV2 TGTGCCAGCAGTGGGACAGGGGGCGAGGAAAAACTGTTTTTT CASSGTGGEEKLFF
TRBJ2-5 many TRBD2 TRBV2 TGTGCCAGCCGGACTAGCGGGGGCCTAGAGACCCAGTACTTC CASRTSGGLETQYF
TRBJ1-2 many - TRBV10-3 TGTGCCATCAGTGATGGGGCTGGCTACACCTTC CAISDGAGYTF
TRBJ2-7 few - TRBV29-1 TGTGCCTGGAGCGGTGATGGCAGGTACGAGCAGTACTTC CAWSGDGRYEQYF